The source of this TCR beta chain is a study of shared clonotypes between healthy human individuals (dated by TCRdb to 2018 to 2020). Describing the broader study: A few men and a couple of women, aged 18 to 49 years, made up the cohort. For each donor, CD4 naive and CD4 memory were each run on three plates, CD8 naive on two plates, and CD8 memory on one plate. To estimate repertoire size and how much clonotypes are shared between individuals, the study performed deep sequencing of blood TCR repertoires from roughly five healthy adults. Different laboratories and diverse techniques were used to prepare libraries and sequence TCR repertoires, to increase sequencing depth and limit assay-specific biases. Leukapheresis yielded between about 0.8 and 9.5 billion PBMCs per donor.

A word on this clone: No cognate antigen has been identified for it. Qualities for individual bases were not recorded, and no much larger clone is one base off.

Study-level results and caveats: Across four donors, roughly 5.1% of naive CD4, roughly 3.3% of naive CD8, under 2.5% of memory CD4, and 0.4% of memory CD8 clonotypes were shared. Because the study included only a small number of donors, the genetic and exposure-history diversity represented was limited. Naive subsets generally had larger estimated clonotype richness than memory subsets did. Incomplete sequencing was indicated by rarefaction of sorted-subset datasets, despite the large sequencing depth. Pairwise subsampling indicated that sequencing depth was expected to affect the degree of clonotype sharing among donors. Sampling was limited to blood, and TCR repertoires in tissue likely differ from TCR repertoires in blood. Higher generation probabilities were observed for clonotypes shared by all four sorted-subset donors than for non-shared clonotypes.

Healthy HIV-negative adults with no recently reported acute infections or vaccinations were included as donors. All donors were Caucasian adults living in Nashville, Tennessee, USA. CD8 memory samples combined magnetically selected CD45RO+ cells with CCR7-negative CD45RA+ effector memory (TemRA) cells. After blood collection by leukapheresis, PBMCs were isolated using Ficoll-Histopaque density gradient centrifugation and then cryopreserved in the vapor phase of liquid nitrogen. Purity and quantity of every magnetically sorted T cell population were checked by analytical flow cytometry. Genomic DNA was isolated from each sorted fraction and quantified by UV absorbance on a Nanodrop 2000c. The CDR3 runs 14 residues from the cysteine to the phenylalanine. The only DNA kept is the CDR3, 42 bases in frame from the first base. Trimming costs V 2 bases and J 1 base, and their ends lie 9 bases apart. CDR1 and CDR2 are read off the germline V gene (reference sequence) as SGHNT and YYREEE.

TCR CDR3 regions were amplified from genomic DNA by multiplex PCR using the deep immunoSEQ assay. Extracted genomic DNA from each cell subset was spread evenly across all wells of several immunoSEQ 96-well plates, with each plate serving as a replicate. For sorted subsets, each replicate PCR was loaded with around 220 ng genomic DNA, equivalent to 30,000 or so T cell genomes. Purified libraries were quantified with a Qubit 3.0 fluorometer, sized on a Bioanalyzer 2100, and re-quantified with the KAPA Library Quantification kit. Each immunoSEQ 96-well plate was sequenced on its own single-read 150-cycle Illumina NextSeq 550 flow cell. Per the original workflow: Because the immunoSEQ output held only junctional sequences and lacked quality scores, the filtering could not match the filtering applied to full-length reads. Sequences were annotated with PyIR, a Python wrapper for IgBLAST v1.9, and V/J genes and CDR3 were assigned using IMGT germline references. Reads were filtered out if the reads had weak V/J assignments (E-value above 1e-6), no CDR3, stop codons, out-of-frame junctions, or ambiguous translated residues. A V3J clonotype was defined by an identical inferred V gene, J gene, and CDR3 amino acid sequence. To compute the percentage overlap between repertoires, the number of shared unique clonotypes was divided by the size of the smaller repertoire. Repertoire richness was assessed with RTK rarefaction, the Chao1 estimator, and Recon v2.1 estimates of unobserved clonotypes. OLGA was used to compute generation probabilities for all TCRbeta clonotypes that the gDNA method yielded from a handful of donors. TCRdb retrieved this table from immuneACCESS and kept in-frame rearrangements only. Not all clones are present; in checked studies, unresolved V genes account for under half, and no reason is known for the remainder. The D gene and trimming were derived from the DNA, and the V and J assignments and clone size from that table. The sample table shows 400,000 or so clones, and roughly 96% are seen once. The ten top clones hold 0.32% of the sample.

The TCR originated in a man younger than 40 in good health. Input material: memory CD8+ T cells sorted from blood. Interpreted using the paper, the cell subset or site label stands for: CD45RO+ cells pooled with CCR7-negative TemRA cells. The rearranged chain carries TRBV5-4 and TRBJ2-5; the D gene is perhaps TRBD2, from 6 matching bases. The DNA sequence is given as TGTGCCAGCAGCTTCGGGAGCCCCCAAGAGACCCAGTACTTC. This yields the protein CASSFGSPQETQYF.